The 12 T cell receptor beta chains in this list originate from one sample, sequenced in a study of cytomegalovirus exposure and HLA in healthy donors. The PCR used 60 Vbeta and 13 Jbeta primers. Sequenced by immunoSEQ multiplex PCR; TCRdb stores in-frame clones only, minus some. The repertoire includes 170,000 or so clones, 80% to 90% of them detected once, and 1.5% to 2.5% sits in the top ten. The sample consisted of PBMCs. All receptors derive from a young man in good health and CMV-seronegative.

This chain links TRBV5-6 with TRBJ2-2; TRBD1 agrees at 10 bases. Germline CDR1 and CDR2: SGHDT and YYEEEE. The length of the CDR3 is 16 residues. After removal of 3 bases from V and 3 bases from J, the junction contained 5 bases not matched to a gene. CDR3 bases: TGTGCCAGCAGCTACGGGACAGGGGATTACACCGGGGAGCTGTTTTTT. Its protein is CASSYGTGDYTGELFF.

J is TRBJ2-1 and V is TRBV29-1, with TRBD2 matching over 7 bases. V lost 2 bases to trimming and J lost 8 bases; unmatched junction nucleotides: 6. CDR1 and CDR2 from the germline V gene are SQVTM and ANQGSEA. The CDR3 has 13 residues. As DNA, the CDR3 is TGCAGCGTTGAAAGGGAGGGTAGCGATGAGCAGTTCTTC. Protein product: CSVEREGSDEQFF.

The chain has TRBV30 and TRBJ1-2; D gene unclear. Germline loops: CDR1 GTSNPN, CDR2 SVGIG (reference sequence). V was trimmed by 5 bases and J by 3 bases, leaving 13 bases between them. This CDR3 comprises 13 residues. The CDR3 spells CAWSRVGDYGYTF. Written as DNA, the CDR3 is TGTGCCTGGTCGAGGGTAGGAGACTATGGCTACACCTTC.

The chain carries TRBV11-3 and TRBJ2-2, with 12 bases fitting TRBD2. The CDR3 length is 16 residues. Trimming at V came to 5 bases and at J to 5 bases, leaving 6 bases not matched to a gene. The germline V gene encodes CDR1 SGHNT and CDR2 YENEEA. The CDR3 sequence is CASSLAGGVVTGELFF. CDR3 coding DNA: TGTGCCAGCAGCCTAGCGGGGGGGGTGGTGACCGGGGAGCTGTTTTTT.

The V and J genes are TRBV19 and TRBJ2-7; D might be TRBD1 (6 bases). Germline assignment: CDR1 LNHDA and CDR2 SQIVND (reference sequence). The CDR3 totals 15 residues. Trimming stripped 7 bases from V and 0 bases from J, with 16 bases between. This CDR3 is CASNPTGHSSYEQYF. The CDR3 DNA reads as TGTGCCAGTAACCCGACAGGACATAGCTCCTACGAGCAGTACTTC.

The chain joins TRBV5-1 to TRBJ2-7; D perhaps matches TRBD1 (6 bases). This CDR3 spans 13 amino acids. Trimming stripped 4 bases from V and 5 bases from J, with 13 bases between. Germline V gene data show CDR1 as SGHRS and CDR2 as YFSETQ. CDR3 loop: CASSVDQGHEQYF. In DNA, the CDR3 is TGCGCCAGCAGCGTCGACCAGGGGCACGAGCAGTACTTC.

The chain combines TRBV27 with TRBJ2-7, with a tentative D call TRBD2 (5 bases). V shed 3 bases and J shed 4 bases, with 10 bases lying between them. CDR1 is MNHEY, CDR2 SMNVEV, per germline (reference sequence). There are 13 residues in the CDR3. The CDR3 nucleotides are TGTGCCAGCAGTTTGGCGGGTACGTACGAGCAGTACTTC. It encodes CASSLAGTYEQYF.

The J gene is TRBJ1-4, the V gene TRBV9; D might be TRBD1 (6 bases). The CDR3 consists of 16 residues. V dropped 4 bases and J dropped 6 bases, with 19 bases sitting between them. Germline CDR1 SGDLS, CDR2 YYNGEE. The CDR3 protein is CASSPFEGRGDEKLFF. CDR3 DNA: TGTGCCAGCAGCCCCTTTGAGGGGAGGGGGGATGAAAAACTGTTTTTT.

The V and J genes are TRBV5-1 and TRBJ1-1; possibly TRBD1 for D (6 bases). CDR3 length equals 16 residues. Trimming removed 3 bases at V and 6 bases at J, with 21 bases between. Germline values: CDR1 SGHRS, CDR2 YFSETQ. The CDR3 loop reads CASSSYRGHSRAEAFF. CDR3 nucleotides: TGCGCCAGCAGCTCATATAGGGGACATTCTAGGGCTGAAGCTTTCTTT.

V and J are TRBV27 and TRBJ2-1, with TRBD1 identical over 9 bases. CDR1 is MNHEY, CDR2 SMNVEV, per germline (reference sequence). After removal of 3 bases from V and 7 bases from J, the junction contained 13 bases not matched to a gene. This CDR3 contains 17 residues. Here the CDR3 reads CASSFSLPGQGINEQFF. The CDR3 nucleotides are TGTGCCAGCAGTTTTTCCCTTCCGGGACAGGGCATTAATGAGCAGTTCTTC.

This clone has just a few counts. V gene TRBV7-3 combines with J gene TRBJ2-3, with a possible D match to TRBD1 (6 bases). CDR1 and CDR2 from the germline V gene are SGHTA and FQGTGA. Trimming took off 0 bases at V and 0 bases at J, with 10 bases between the two ends. There are 16 residues in the CDR3. CDR3 residues: CASSLTRDTSTDTQYF. The CDR3 region has the DNA TGTGCCAGCAGCTTAACTAGGGACACCAGCACAGATACGCAGTATTTT.

As for this clone: Germline is not matched at one junction end, which may reflect a read error. The chain recombines TRBV7-9 with TRBJ1-4, with TRBD1 as a possible D gene (5 bases). The CDR3 is 11 residues long. Per the germline V gene, CDR1 is SEHNR and CDR2 is FQNEAQ (reference sequence). CDR3 amino acids: CSSTFGQVLFF. The CDR3 DNA reads as TGTTCCAGCACCTTCGGACAAGTCCTGTTTTTT. The whole variable domain, filled in from reference TRBV7-9 and TRBJ1-4, reads DTGVSQNPRHKITKRGQNVTFRCDPISEHNRLYWYRQTLGQGPEFLTYFQNEAQLEKSRLLSDRFSAERPKGSFSTLEIQRTEQGDSAMYLCSSTFGQVLFFGSGTQLSVL.